The 23 T cell receptor beta chains below come from one sample, sequenced in a study of blood T cell repertoires in COVID-19. TCRdb's table, derived via immunoSEQ multiplex PCR, lists solely in-frame clones and lacks some. The sample contains a few hundred thousand clones, more than 70% of which appear only once. Material for sequencing was peripheral blood. The receptor set was obtained from a man aged 40-49 years with acute or convalescent COVID-19.

This clone has only a few counts. V usage is TRBV5-1 and J usage is TRBJ2-3; TRBD2 might be the D (5 bases). The V gene's germline CDR1 is SGHRS and CDR2 YFSETQ. CDR3 length: 15 amino acids. V was cut by 0 bases and J by 3 bases, with 11 bases left in between. CDR3 DNA sequence: TGCGCCAGCAGCTTGGGAGGGTTACAAACAGATACGCAGTATTTT. This sequence encodes CASSLGGLQTDTQYF.

The CDR3 DNA is TGCGCCAGCAGCCGCGGGACAGCTCAAGAGACCCAGTACTTC. It is translated as CASSRGTAQETQYF. This sequence joins TRBV4-1 and TRBJ2-5; the D gene is possibly TRBD1 (7 bases). CDR1 is MGHRA and CDR2 is YSYEKL in the germline V gene. The CDR3 sequence is 14 residues long. V lost 4 bases and J lost 2, with 11 bases in between.

The chain recombines TRBV5-1 with TRBJ1-2; D may be TRBD1 (5 bases). Trimming took off 3 bases at V and 2 bases at J, with 11 bases between the two ends. Germline CDR1 reads SGHRS; CDR2 reads YFSETQ. This CDR3 is 14 amino acids long. Here the CDR3 DNA reads TGCGCCAGCAGCTCCGGGACTGAGAACTATGGCTACACCTTC. Amino acid sequence: CASSSGTENYGYTF.

V is TRBV5-4 and J is TRBJ1-2; D might be TRBD1 (5 bases). This CDR3 region has 16 residues. Germline V lookup: CDR1 SGHNT, CDR2 YYREEE (reference sequence). Trimming took 1 base from V and 1 from J, leaving 14 bases between them. The CDR3 region has the DNA TGTGCCAGCAGCTTGAATATCGGGACTGATAACTATGGCTACACCTTC. Translating gives CASSLNIGTDNYGYTF.

The chain has TRBV28 and TRBJ1-1; D gene uncertain. The CDR3 covers 14 residues. In germline, CDR1 is MDHEN, CDR2 SYDVKM. V was cut by 1 base and J by 4 bases, with 10 bases left in between. DNA for the CDR3: TGTGCCAGCAGTTTATCTCGGGCGGGCACTGAAGCTTTCTTT. This translates into CASSLSRAGTEAFF.

The chain uses TRBV11-3 and TRBJ2-1, with D possibly matching TRBD1 (6 bases). There are 13 residues in the CDR3. Trimming removed 6 bases at V and 4 bases at J, with 10 bases between. The germline V gene has CDR1 SGHNT and CDR2 YENEEA. The CDR3 region is CASSFRGYNEQFF. The CDR3 coding sequence is TGTGCCAGCAGTTTCAGGGGTTACAATGAGCAGTTCTTC.

The chain is built from TRBV19 and TRBJ2-7; 7 bases are shared with TRBD2. V was pared by 3 bases and J by 4 bases, with 6 bases of the junction left unmatched. Germline lookup yields CDR1 LNHDA and CDR2 SQIVND (reference sequence). There are 14 residues in the CDR3. This CDR3 is CASSIGSGDYEQYF. DNA for the CDR3: TGTGCCAGTAGTATTGGAAGCGGGGATTACGAGCAGTACTTC.

The V gene is TRBV18, the J gene TRBJ2-1, with D possibly matching TRBD1 (6 bases). Deletions cut 3 bases from V and 6 bases from J, with 18 bases between. Looked up from germline, CDR1 is KGHSH and CDR2 is LQKENI. The CDR3 is made up of 16 amino acids. CDR3 bases: TGTGCCAGCTCACCCCAGGGGTCGATACCCGGCAATGAGCAGTTCTTC. Its protein is CASSPQGSIPGNEQFF.

The chain links TRBV29-1 to TRBJ1-1; D may be TRBD1 (6 bases). The CDR3 loop spans 14 amino acids. Trimming stripped 8 bases from V and 0 bases from J, with 16 bases between. Germline V gene lookup returns CDR1 SQVTM and CDR2 ANQGSEA. This chain's CDR3 is CSTIGGALNTEAFF. CDR3 in DNA: TGCAGCACGATAGGGGGGGCACTGAACACTGAAGCTTTCTTT.

The chain uses TRBV18 and TRBJ1-3, with D perhaps TRBD1 (6 bases). This CDR3 region has 14 residues. V was clipped by 6 bases and J by 4 bases, with 13 bases between them. Germline loops: CDR1 KGHSH, CDR2 LQKENI. This chain's CDR3 is CASSRDTSGNTIYF. CDR3 nucleotides: TGTGCCAGCTCCCGGGACACTTCGGGAAACACCATATATTTT.

J is TRBJ2-1 and V is TRBV7-9, with D maybe TRBD1 (6 bases). V lost 4 bases and J lost 0, with 19 bases in between. The germline CDR1 and CDR2 sequences are SEHNR and FQNEAQ (reference sequence). The CDR3 consists of 18 residues. Here the CDR3 reads CASSSGTPKSSSYNEQFF. The CDR3 DNA follows: TGTGCCAGCAGCTCCGGGACACCTAAATCGAGCTCCTACAATGAGCAGTTCTTC.

V usage is TRBV27 and J usage is TRBJ1-1, with a possible D match to TRBD1 (5 bases). V lost 5 bases, J lost 4 bases, and 14 bases lay in between. Germline V CDR1 and CDR2: MNHEY, SMNVEV (reference sequence). This CDR3 region has 14 residues. CDR3 amino acids: CASSTFGGITEAFF. The CDR3 region has the DNA TGTGCCAGCAGTACCTTCGGGGGGATCACTGAAGCTTTCTTT.

This chain connects TRBV7-6 to TRBJ1-1; D uncertain. Germline V gene sequence: CDR1 SGHVS, CDR2 FNYEAQ. This CDR3 has 14 residues. V was clipped by 8 bases and J by 3 bases, with 16 bases between them. This CDR3 is CASGTDVWDTEAFF. CDR3 bases: TGTGCCAGCGGTACAGACGTTTGGGACACTGAAGCTTTCTTT. Supplemented by reference TRBV7-6 and TRBJ1-1, the full variable domain reads GAGVSQSPRYKVTKRGQDVALRCDPISGHVSLYWYRQALGQGPEFLTYFNYEAQQDKSGLPNDRFSAERPEGSISTLTIQRTEQRDSAMYRCASGTDVWDTEAFFGQGTRLTVV.

This chain connects TRBV13 to TRBJ2-6; TRBD2 might be the D (5 bases). Trimming stripped 5 bases from V and 4 bases from J, with 21 bases between. The germline gives CDR1 PRHDT, CDR2 FYEKMQ (reference sequence). The CDR3 contains 18 residues. CDR3 DNA: TGTGCCAGCAGCATAGACGGACTCACATTTCGGGGGGCCAACGTCCTGACTTTC. As protein: CASSIDGLTFRGANVLTF.

This chain joins TRBV28 and TRBJ1-2; TRBD1 might be the D (6 bases). This CDR3 is built from 15 residues. The V end lost 8 bases, the J end lost 4 bases, and 20 bases lay between the germline ends. Germline V gene data show CDR1 as MDHEN and CDR2 as SYDVKM. Here the CDR3 DNA reads TGTGCCAGCCGCCTACCTGCTGGGGGGGCCTATGGCTACACCTTC. This encodes CASRLPAGGAYGYTF.

V is TRBV6-5 and J is TRBJ1-4; 7 positions match TRBD1. The CDR3 runs 12 residues. V was pared by 8 bases and J by 8 bases, with 5 bases of the junction left unmatched. The germline CDR1 and CDR2 sequences are MNHEY and SVGAGI. The CDR3 DNA follows: TGTGCCAGCCGACAGGGTGACGAAAAACTGTTTTTT. Amino acids: CASRQGDEKLFF.

Notes on this clone: Its ends do not fully match the called genes, so a read error is possible. This chain connects TRBV28 to TRBJ2-7, with TRBD1 as a possible D gene (6 bases). Germline lookup yields CDR1 MDHEN and CDR2 SYDVKM. The CDR3 sequence is 14 residues long. CDR3 sequence reads: CASSLQDRRSLISF. The CDR3 region has the DNA TGTGCCAGCAGTTTACAGGACAGAAGGTCTCTAATTAGCTTC.

J is TRBJ1-6 and V is TRBV4-3; TRBD1 is a possible D gene (5 bases). Trimming shortened V by 3 bases and J by 8 bases, and 8 bases separated the two germline ends. Germline CDR1 LGHNA, CDR2 YSLEER. The CDR3 length is 13 residues. DNA for the CDR3: TGCGCCAGCAGCCACGGAGGGGATTCACCCCTCCACTTT. Amino acid sequence: CASSHGGDSPLHF.

This clone showed up just once. This chain links TRBV7-2 with TRBJ2-1; D perhaps matches TRBD2 (6 bases). Between the trimmed V and J ends, which lost 5 bases and 3 bases, there was a span of 14 bases. CDR1 is SGHTA and CDR2 is FQGNSA in the germline V gene. The CDR3 covers 15 residues. CDR3 sequence: CASSNGAGLYNEQFF. CDR3 nucleotides: TGTGCCAGCAGCAATGGAGCGGGCCTCTACAATGAGCAGTTCTTC.

V usage is TRBV6-5 and J usage is TRBJ1-1, with D possibly matching TRBD1 (5 bases). The germline V gene encodes CDR1 MNHEY and CDR2 SVGAGI. CDR3 size: 13 residues. The V end was cut by 6 bases, the J end by 3 bases, with 11 bases between. The CDR3 region is CASSKRGDTEAFF. CDR3 nucleotide sequence: TGTGCCAGCAGCAAACGGGGGGACACTGAAGCTTTCTTT.

This CDR3 reads CASSEAGTGELFF. The DNA of the CDR3 is TGTGCCAGCAGTGAAGCGGGCACCGGGGAGCTGTTTTTT. V is TRBV6-4 and J is TRBJ2-2, with a possible D match to TRBD2 (6 bases). Between the trimmed V and J ends, which lost 3 bases and 4 bases, there was a span of 6 bases. The V gene's germline CDR1 is MRHNA and CDR2 SNTAGT. The CDR3 contains 13 residues.

The chain combines TRBV10-3 with TRBJ2-3; D is possibly TRBD2 (6 bases). Germline V gives CDR1 ENHRY, CDR2 SYGVKD. The CDR3 is 16 amino acids. V was shortened by 6 bases and J by 2 bases, with 18 bases between the two germline ends. Here the CDR3 DNA reads TGTGCCATCAGGCCGGGAGCGTCCGTTGTCACAGATACGCAGTATTTT. It is translated as CAIRPGASVVTDTQYF.

V and J are TRBV28 and TRBJ1-2; D may be TRBD1 (6 bases). The CDR3 sequence is 13 residues long. Germline V lookup: CDR1 MDHEN, CDR2 SYDVKM. V was clipped by 8 bases and J by 4 bases, with 14 bases between them. This CDR3 reads CASQQGVGYGYTF. Here the CDR3 DNA reads TGTGCCAGCCAACAGGGTGTCGGCTATGGCTACACCTTC.